The clone carrying this T cell receptor (beta chain) has more than one count but fewer than ten. The data were obtained in a study of cytomegalovirus exposure and HLA in healthy donors. Generated by immunoSEQ multiplex PCR, the TCRdb table keeps only in-frame clones and is missing some. The sample lists 150,000 to 160,000 clones; less than 90% were seen once. The clonotype was recovered from a man younger than 35 in good health and CMV-seropositive. Sequencing input: PBMCs.

CDR3 DNA sequence: TGTGCCAGCTCACGGGATGGACTCGGGGAAGCTAACTATGGCTACACCTTC. Translated: CASSRDGLGEANYGYTF. The rearrangement joins TRBV18 to TRBJ1-2, with D uncertain. CDR3 length: 17 amino acids. Deletions cut 4 bases from V and 0 bases from J, with 18 bases between. Germline V gene sequence: CDR1 KGHSH, CDR2 LQKENI.